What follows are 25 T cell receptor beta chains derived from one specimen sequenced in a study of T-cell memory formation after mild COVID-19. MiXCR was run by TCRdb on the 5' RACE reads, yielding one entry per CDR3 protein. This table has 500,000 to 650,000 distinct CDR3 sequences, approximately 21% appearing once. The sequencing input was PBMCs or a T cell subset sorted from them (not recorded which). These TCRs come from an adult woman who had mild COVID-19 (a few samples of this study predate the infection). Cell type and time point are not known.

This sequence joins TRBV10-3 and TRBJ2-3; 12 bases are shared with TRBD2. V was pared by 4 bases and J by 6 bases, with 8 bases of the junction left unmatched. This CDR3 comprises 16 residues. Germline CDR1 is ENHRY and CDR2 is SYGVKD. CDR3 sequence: CAISARASGGADTQYF. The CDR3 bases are TGTGCCATCAGTGCGAGGGCTAGCGGGGGGGCGGATACGCAGTATTTT.

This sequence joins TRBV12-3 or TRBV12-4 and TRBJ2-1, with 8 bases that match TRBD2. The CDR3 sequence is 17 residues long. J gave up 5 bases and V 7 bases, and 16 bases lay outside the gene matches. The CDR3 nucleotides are TGTGCCAGCACCCCTAGCGGGTTGGGAGGTTTTCACAATGAGCAGTTCTTC. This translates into CASTPSGLGGFHNEQFF.

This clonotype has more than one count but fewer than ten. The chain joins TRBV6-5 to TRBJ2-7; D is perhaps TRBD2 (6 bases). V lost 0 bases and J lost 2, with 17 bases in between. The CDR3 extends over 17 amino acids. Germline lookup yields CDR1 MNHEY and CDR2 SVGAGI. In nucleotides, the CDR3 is TGTGCCAGCAGTTACTCGATTGGCAGGGACTTTACCTACGAGCAGTACTTC. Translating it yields CASSYSIGRDFTYEQYF.

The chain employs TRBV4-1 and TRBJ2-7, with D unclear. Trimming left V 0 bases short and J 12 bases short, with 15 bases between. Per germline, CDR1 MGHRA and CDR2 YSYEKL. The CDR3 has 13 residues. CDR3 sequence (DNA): TGCGCCAGCAGCCAAGATTTAAGAGCTGAATTGTACTTC. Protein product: CASSQDLRAELYF.

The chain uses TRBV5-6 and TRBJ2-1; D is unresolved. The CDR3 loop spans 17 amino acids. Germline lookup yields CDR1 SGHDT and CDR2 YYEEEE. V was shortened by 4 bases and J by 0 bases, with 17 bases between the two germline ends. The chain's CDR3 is CASSQLVSLSSYNEQFF. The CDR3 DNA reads TGTGCCAGCAGCCAGCTCGTAAGCTTAAGCTCCTACAATGAGCAGTTCTTC.

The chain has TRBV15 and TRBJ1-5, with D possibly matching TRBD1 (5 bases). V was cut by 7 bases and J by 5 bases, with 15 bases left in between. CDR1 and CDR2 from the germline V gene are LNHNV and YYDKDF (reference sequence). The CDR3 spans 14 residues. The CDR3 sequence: CATTPGSVDQPQHF. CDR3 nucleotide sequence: TGTGCCACCACCCCAGGGTCGGTGGATCAGCCCCAGCATTTT. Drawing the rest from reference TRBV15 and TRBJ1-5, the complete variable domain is DAMVIQNPRYQVTQFGKPVTLSCSQTLNHNVMYWYQQKSSQAPKLLFHYYDKDFNNEADTPDNFQSRRPNTSFCFLDIRSPGLGDTAMYLCATTPGSVDQPQHFGDGTRLSIL.

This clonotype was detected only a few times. The CDR3 bases are TGTGCCAGCAGCTCGTATCCCCCCTCCCAGGGCGCTGAGCAGTTCTTC. Protein product: CASSSYPPSQGAEQFF. V gene TRBV7-6 combines with J gene TRBJ2-1, with a tentative D call TRBD1 (5 bases). V was shortened by 4 bases and J by 9 bases, with 22 bases between the two germline ends. The CDR3 contains 16 residues. CDR1 and CDR2 (germline): SGHVS, FNYEAQ.

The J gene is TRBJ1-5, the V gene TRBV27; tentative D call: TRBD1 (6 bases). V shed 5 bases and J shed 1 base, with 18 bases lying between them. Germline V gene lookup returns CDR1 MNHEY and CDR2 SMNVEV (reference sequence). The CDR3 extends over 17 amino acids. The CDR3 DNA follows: TGTGCCAGCAGTCCCACGGACAGTCGAATAAGCAATCAGCCCCAGCATTTT. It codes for CASSPTDSRISNQPQHF.

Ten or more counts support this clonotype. The CDR3 spells CASSHDRKNTEAFF. DNA for the CDR3: TGTGCCAGCTCACACGACAGGAAGAACACTGAAGCTTTCTTT. V and J are TRBV18 and TRBJ1-1; D possibly corresponds to TRBD1 (6 bases). Germline V gene lookup returns CDR1 KGHSH and CDR2 LQKENI. The CDR3 sequence is 14 residues long. Trimming pared 4 bases from V and 1 base from J, leaving 10 bases between.

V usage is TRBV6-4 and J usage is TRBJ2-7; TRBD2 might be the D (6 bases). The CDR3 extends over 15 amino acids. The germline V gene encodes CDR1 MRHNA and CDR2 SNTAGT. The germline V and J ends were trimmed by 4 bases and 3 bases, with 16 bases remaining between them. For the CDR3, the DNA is TGTGCCAGCAGTGCTCGGCTAGCGACAATCTACGAGCAGTACTTC. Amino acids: CASSARLATIYEQYF.

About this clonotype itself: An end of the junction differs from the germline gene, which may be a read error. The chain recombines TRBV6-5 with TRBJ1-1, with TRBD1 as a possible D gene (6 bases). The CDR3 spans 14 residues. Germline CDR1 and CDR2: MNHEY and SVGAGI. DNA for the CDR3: TGTGCCAGCAGTTACTCGAGGGGGTACACAGAAGCTTTCTTT. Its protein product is CASSYSRGYTEAFF.

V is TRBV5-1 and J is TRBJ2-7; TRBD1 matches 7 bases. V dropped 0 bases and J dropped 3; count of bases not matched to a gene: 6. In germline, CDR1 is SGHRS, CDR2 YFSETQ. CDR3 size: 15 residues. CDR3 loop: CASSLGTGADYEQYF. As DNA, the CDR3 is TGCGCCAGCAGCTTGGGGACAGGCGCTGACTACGAGCAGTACTTC.

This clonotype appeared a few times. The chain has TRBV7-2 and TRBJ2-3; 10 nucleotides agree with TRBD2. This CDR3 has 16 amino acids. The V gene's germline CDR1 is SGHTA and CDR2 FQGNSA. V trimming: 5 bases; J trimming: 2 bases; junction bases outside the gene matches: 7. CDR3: CASSTRTSGYTDTQYF. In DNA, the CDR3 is TGTGCCAGCAGCACCCGGACTAGCGGTTACACAGATACGCAGTATTTT.

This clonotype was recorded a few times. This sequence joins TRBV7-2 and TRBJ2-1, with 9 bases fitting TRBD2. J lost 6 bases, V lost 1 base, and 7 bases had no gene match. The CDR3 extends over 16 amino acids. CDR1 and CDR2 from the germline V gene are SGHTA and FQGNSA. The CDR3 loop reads CASSLGWASGVNEQFF. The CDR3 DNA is TGTGCCAGCAGCTTAGGCTGGGCTAGCGGGGTCAATGAGCAGTTCTTC. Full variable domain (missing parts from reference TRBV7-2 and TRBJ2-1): GAGVSQSPSNKVTEKGKDVELRCDPISGHTALYWYRQSLGQGLEFLIYFQGNSAPDKSGLPSDRFSAERTGGSVSTLTIQRTQQEDSAVYLCASSLGWASGVNEQFFGPGTRLTVL.

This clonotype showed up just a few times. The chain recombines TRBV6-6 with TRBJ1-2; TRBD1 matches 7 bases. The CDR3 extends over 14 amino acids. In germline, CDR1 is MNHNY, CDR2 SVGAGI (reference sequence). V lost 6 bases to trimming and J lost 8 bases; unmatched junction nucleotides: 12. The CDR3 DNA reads TGTGCCAGCAGACAAACAGGGGTTCTCGGCGGCTACACCTTC. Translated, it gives CASRQTGVLGGYTF.

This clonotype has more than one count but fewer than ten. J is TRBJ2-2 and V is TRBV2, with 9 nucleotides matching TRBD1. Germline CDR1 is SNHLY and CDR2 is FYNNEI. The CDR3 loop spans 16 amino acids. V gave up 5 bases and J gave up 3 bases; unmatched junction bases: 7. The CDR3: CASSLPGTGYTGELFF. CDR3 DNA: TGTGCCAGCAGTTTGCCCGGGACAGGGTACACCGGGGAGCTGTTTTTT.

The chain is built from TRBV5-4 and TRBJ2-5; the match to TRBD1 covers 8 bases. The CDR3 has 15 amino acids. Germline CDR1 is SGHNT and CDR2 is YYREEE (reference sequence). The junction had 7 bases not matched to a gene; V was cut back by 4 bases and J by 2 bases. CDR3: CASSRQGAVQETQYF. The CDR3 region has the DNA TGTGCCAGCAGCCGCCAGGGGGCGGTACAAGAGACCCAGTACTTC.

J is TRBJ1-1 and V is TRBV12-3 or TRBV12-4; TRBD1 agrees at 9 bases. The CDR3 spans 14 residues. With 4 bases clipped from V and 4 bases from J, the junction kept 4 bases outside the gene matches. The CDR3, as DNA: TGTGCCAGCAGTTGGGGGGACAGGGCCACTGAAGCTTTCTTT. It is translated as CASSWGDRATEAFF.

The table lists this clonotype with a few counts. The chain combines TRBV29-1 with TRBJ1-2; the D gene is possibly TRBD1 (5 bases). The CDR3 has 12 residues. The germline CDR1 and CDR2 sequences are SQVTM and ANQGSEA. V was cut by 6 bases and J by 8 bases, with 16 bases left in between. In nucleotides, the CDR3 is TGCAGCGTCCGAGGGACGGATTTAGGCTACACCTTC. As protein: CSVRGTDLGYTF.

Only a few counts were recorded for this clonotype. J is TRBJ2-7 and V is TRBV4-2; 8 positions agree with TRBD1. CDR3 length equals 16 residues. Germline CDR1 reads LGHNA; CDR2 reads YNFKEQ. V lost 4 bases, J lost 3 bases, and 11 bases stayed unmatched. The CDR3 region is CASSPHGQGGIYEQYF. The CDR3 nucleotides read TGTGCCAGCAGCCCGCATGGACAGGGCGGGATCTACGAGCAGTACTTC.

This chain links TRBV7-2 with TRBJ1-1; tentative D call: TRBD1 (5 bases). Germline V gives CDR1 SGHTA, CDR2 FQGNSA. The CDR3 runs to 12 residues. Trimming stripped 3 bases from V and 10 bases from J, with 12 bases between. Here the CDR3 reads CASSLGRSSAFF. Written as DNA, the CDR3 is TGTGCCAGCAGCTTGGGGCGCTCCTCAGCTTTCTTT.

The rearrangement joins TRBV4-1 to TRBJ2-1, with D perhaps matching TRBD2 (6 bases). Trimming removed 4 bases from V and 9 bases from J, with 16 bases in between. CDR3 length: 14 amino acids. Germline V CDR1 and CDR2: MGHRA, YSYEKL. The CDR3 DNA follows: TGCGCCAGCAGCCTACACGGGACTTCCGGTGAGCAGTTCTTC. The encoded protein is CASSLHGTSGEQFF.

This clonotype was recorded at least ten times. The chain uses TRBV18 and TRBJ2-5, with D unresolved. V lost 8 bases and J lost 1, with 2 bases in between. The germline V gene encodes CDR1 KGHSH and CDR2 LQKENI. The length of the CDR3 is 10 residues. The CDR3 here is CASSQETQYF. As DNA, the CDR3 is TGTGCCAGCAGCCAAGAGACCCAGTACTTC.

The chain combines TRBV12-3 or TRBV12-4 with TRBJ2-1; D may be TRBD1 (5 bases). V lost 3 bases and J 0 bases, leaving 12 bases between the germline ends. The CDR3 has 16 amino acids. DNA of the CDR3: TGTGCCAGCAGTTTTTGGGGCGGTAGCTCCTACAATGAGCAGTTCTTC. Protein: CASSFWGGSSYNEQFF.

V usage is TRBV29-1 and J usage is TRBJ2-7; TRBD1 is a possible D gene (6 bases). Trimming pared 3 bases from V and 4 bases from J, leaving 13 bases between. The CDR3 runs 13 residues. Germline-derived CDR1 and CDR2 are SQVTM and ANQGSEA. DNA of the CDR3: TGCAGCGTTGAGGCAGGGGCCTTATACGAGCAGTACTTC. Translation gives CSVEAGALYEQYF.